The rows below give T cell receptor beta chains drawn from one sample of a study of intratumoral heterogeneity in liver cancer. Generated by immunoSEQ multiplex PCR, the TCRdb table keeps only in-frame clones and is missing some. Counted here are about 20,000 clones, just under 75% occurring once; the ten biggest clones make up about 18%. The material was tumor-adjacent normal tissue, obtained before any cancer treatment. The receptors here all came from a woman aged 65 to 85 with hepatocellular carcinoma. Each CDR3 is given with its conserved first and last residue. A D gene is named only where the DNA matches it firmly. Clone size is not always given. Where it is, it says once, few, many or a class for expanded clones.

J | V | D | size | DNA | CDR3
TRBJ2-5 | TRBV19 | TRBD2 | . | TGTGCCAGTAGTCACTTAGCGGGAGGGGAGACCCAGTACTTC | CASSHLAGGETQYF
TRBJ2-1 | TRBV10-3 | . | . | TGTGCCATCAGGGAGGATCGGGCCGCCGGGTACAATGAGCAGTTCTTC | CAIREDRAAGYNEQFF
TRBJ2-5 | TRBV19 | TRBD1 | . | TGTGCCAGTAGTGAACAGGGGGCTCTAGAGACCCAGTACTTC | CASSEQGALETQYF
TRBJ2-7 | TRBV29-1 | TRBD2 | . | TGCAGCGTTACCCTAGCGGCCAGCGAGCAGTACTTC | CSVTLAASEQYF
TRBJ1-2 | TRBV15 | . | . | TGTGCCACCAGCAGAGATAATCCGACAGGTTCCTACACCTTC | CATSRDNPTGSYTF
TRBJ2-2 | TRBV7-9 | . | . | TGTGCCAGCAGCCGCCGGGATTCGAACACCGGGGAGCTGTTTTTT | CASSRRDSNTGELFF
TRBJ2-5 | TRBV21-1 | . | . | TGTGCCAGCAGCACAAGACAAGCAGAACCCGGTCCGGGGGGGGAGACCCAGTACTTC | CASSTRQAEPGPGGETQYF
TRBJ2-4 | TRBV6-2/TRBV6-3 | TRBD2 | . | TGTGCCAGCAGTCTCCGACAAGGCATCGGGAGGGGAGCCAAAAACATTCAGTACTTC | CASSLRQGIGRGAKNIQYF
TRBJ2-1 | TRBV5-1 | . | few | TGCGCCAGCAGCTTGGACAGGGCGGGCAATGAGCAGTTCTTC | CASSLDRAGNEQFF
TRBJ1-1 | TRBV20-1 | . | . | TGCAGTGCCGATGGGCCTGAAGCTTTCTTT | CSADGPEAFF
TRBJ2-7 | TRBV28 | TRBD1 | . | TGTGCCAGCAGTCATGACAGGGGGTGGGGCTACGAGCAGTACTTC | CASSHDRGWGYEQYF
TRBJ1-5 | TRBV5-6 | TRBD1 | . | TGTGCCAGCAGCTTGGGCCCGGGACAGGAACAGCCCCAGCATTTT | CASSLGPGQEQPQHF
TRBJ2-5 | TRBV3-1/TRBV3-2 | . | . | TGTGCCAGCAGCCAAGTAAACAGGGAGGAGACCCAGTACTTC | CASSQVNREETQYF
TRBJ2-1 | TRBV18 | TRBD1 | . | TGTGCCAGCTCACCAGGGTCCGGGACAGGGGGCCTCAGCAATGAGCAGTTCTTC | CASSPGSGTGGLSNEQFF
TRBJ1-1 | TRBV2 | . | . | TGTGCCAGCAGTGAAAGAGGGAGGACTGAAGCTTTCTTT | CASSERGRTEAFF
TRBJ1-2 | TRBV19 | . | . | TGTGCCAGTAGTCCTCTACAGCGACTCTATGGCTACACCTTC | CASSPLQRLYGYTF
TRBJ1-1 | TRBV28 | . | . | TGTGCCAGCACCCTGCCCATGAACACTGAAGCTTTCTTT | CASTLPMNTEAFF
TRBJ1-1 | TRBV6-5 | . | . | TGTGCCAGCAGTTTGTCTGGGCGAACGGCTTTCTTT | CASSLSGRTAFF
TRBJ1-2 | TRBV6-6 | . | once | TGTGCCAGCAGCCACGACAGTAACTATGGCTACACCTTC | CASSHDSNYGYTF
TRBJ2-5 | TRBV5-6 | TRBD2 | . | TGTGCCAGCAGCGACCCGGGGCGCGGGAGGGCCTACGAGACCCAGTACTTC | CASSDPGRGRAYETQYF
TRBJ1-5 | TRBV7-9 | . | . | TGTGCCAGCAGCTTCGACAGTTTCAATCAGCCCCAGCATTTT | CASSFDSFNQPQHF
TRBJ2-1 | TRBV7-8 | TRBD2 | few | TGTGCCAGTGGGACTAGCGCTTGGAATGAGCAGTTCTTC | CASGTSAWNEQFF